A single sample gave rise to the 19 T cell receptor beta chains below, sequenced in a study of T cell clusters in autoimmune cytopenias. TRB was amplified from about 270 ng of peripheral blood genomic DNA per sample. TRB was amplified by touch-down multiplex PCR, primer pools A and B combined. After re-calling the multiplex PCR reads, TCRdb lists one entry per CDR3 protein, DNA absent. The repertoire table contains 640 or so distinct CDR3 sequences. The same sample was also studied in work on T cell repertoires in aging, cancer and after chemotherapy.

The sample consisted of peripheral blood. The receptors were sampled from a human donor with chronic lymphocytic leukemia.

In terms of frequency, this clonotype is large. The rearrangement links TRBV6-5 to TRBJ2-3; the TCRdb call, TRBD2, lacks DNA for checking. Germline V gene sequence: CDR1 MNHEY, CDR2 SVGAGI. This CDR3 is built from 18 residues. CDR3 residues: CASSYSRGLAGWADTQYF.

This clonotype ranks as large in terms of frequency. The rearrangement joins TRBV12-3 or TRBV12-4 to TRBJ2-1; with no DNA, the TCRdb D assignment of TRBD2 cannot be verified. The CDR3 sequence is 17 residues long. CDR3 sequence reads: CASSLDWRTSGYNEQFF.

Its frequency marks this clonotype as large. J is TRBJ2-1 and V is TRBV7-9; TCRdb designates TRBD2, a call that cannot be tested without DNA. The V gene's germline CDR1 is SEHNR and CDR2 FQNEAQ (reference sequence). The CDR3 totals 18 residues. CDR3 amino acids: CASSRAPGLAVQYNEQFF.

CDR3 region: CASGPDVWGEQFF. This chain joins TRBV5-1 and TRBJ2-1. The CDR3 length is 13 residues. CDR1 and CDR2 (germline): SGHRS, YFSETQ.

V usage is TRBV20-1 and J usage is TRBJ2-3; the D gene TCRdb calls, TRBD2, cannot be checked with no DNA. The CDR3 contains 15 residues. Germline V gives CDR1 DFQATT, CDR2 SNEGSKA (reference sequence). The CDR3 reads CSARDRERATDTQYF.

Judged by frequency, this clonotype is medium-sized. V and J are TRBV10-3 and TRBJ2-3. The germline V gene has CDR1 ENHRY and CDR2 SYGVKD. There are 17 residues in the CDR3. The CDR3 loop is CAISESIQGYSTDTQYF.

This clonotype shows up as medium-sized (0.01 to 0.1%) by frequency. V gene TRBV20-1 combines with J gene TRBJ2-1; the TCRdb D gene call, TRBD2, has no DNA to confirm it. The length of the CDR3 is 14 residues. Germline CDR1 is DFQATT and CDR2 is SNEGSKA (reference sequence). The CDR3 sequence is CSATSGSSTDEQFF.

This clonotype ranks as medium-sized (0.01 to 0.1%) in terms of frequency. The rearrangement links TRBV4-2 to TRBJ2-1; TCRdb gives TRBD2 as the D gene, but with no DNA this cannot be confirmed. This CDR3 has 21 amino acids. The V gene's germline CDR1 is LGHNA and CDR2 YNFKEQ. The CDR3 loop reads CASSQAPGLAGAPLAYNEQFF.

This clonotype is classed as medium-sized by frequency. The rearrangement links TRBV7-9 to TRBJ1-2. Germline V gene data show CDR1 as SEHNR and CDR2 as FQNEAQ (reference sequence). The CDR3 length is 12 residues. CDR3 region: CASTPGTYGYTF.

This rearrangement joins TRBV20-1 to TRBJ2-5; lacking DNA, the TRBD1 call made by TCRdb goes unchecked. The CDR3 loop spans 13 amino acids. CDR1 is DFQATT, CDR2 SNEGSKA, per germline (reference sequence). The CDR3 sequence: CSASRGRGETQYF.

This clonotype is identified as hyperexpanded from frequency. This sequence joins TRBV29-1 and TRBJ2-1; without DNA, the TCRdb call of TRBD2 cannot be checked. The V gene's germline CDR1 is SQVTM and CDR2 ANQGSEA. The CDR3 has 15 amino acids. This CDR3 is CSVDPEAAGANEQFF.

This clonotype registers large by frequency. The chain joins TRBV18 to TRBJ1-2; TCRdb gives TRBD1 as the D gene, but with no DNA this cannot be confirmed. The CDR3 consists of 16 residues. From germline, CDR1 is KGHSH and CDR2 LQKENI. The CDR3 reads CASSPLSGATNYGYTF.

This clonotype is called medium-sized (0.01 to 0.1%) based on its frequency. The chain is built from TRBV20-1 and TRBJ1-5; TCRdb's D call, TRBD1, is unchecked because there is no DNA. Per germline, CDR1 DFQATT and CDR2 SNEGSKA (reference sequence). This CDR3 is 15 amino acids long. CDR3 region: CSASRGGSGNQPQHF.

Measured by frequency, this clonotype is large (0.1 to 1%). The J gene is TRBJ1-5, the V gene TRBV30; TCRdb returns TRBD1, unconfirmable since there is no DNA. CDR1 GTSNPN and CDR2 SVGIG come from the germline V gene (reference sequence). The CDR3 spans 14 residues. The CDR3 protein is CAWSQGAGNQPQHF. Drawing the rest from reference TRBV30 and TRBJ1-5, the complete variable domain is SQTIHQWPATLVQPVGSPLSLECTVEGTSNPNLYWYRQAAGRGLQLLFYSVGIGQISSEVPQNLSASRPQDRQFILSSKKLLLSDSGFYLCAWSQGAGNQPQHFGDGTRLSIL.

This clonotype is large by frequency. This sequence joins TRBV19 and TRBJ2-5; TCRdb lists TRBD2, though no DNA is available to test this call. CDR3 length: 15 residues. From germline, CDR1 is LNHDA and CDR2 SQIVND (reference sequence). CDR3 amino acids: CASSVGRTVEETQYF.

This clonotype ranks as large in terms of frequency. The genes are TRBV20-1 and TRBJ2-3; TCRdb's D gene call, TRBD1, goes unchecked for lack of DNA. In germline, CDR1 is DFQATT, CDR2 SNEGSKA (reference sequence). The CDR3 spans 15 residues. This CDR3 reads CSARDPAGATDTQYF.

This clonotype is deemed large by its frequency. V gene TRBV19 combines with J gene TRBJ1-5; TCRdb designates TRBD1, a call that cannot be tested without DNA. Germline V lookup: CDR1 LNHDA, CDR2 SQIVND (reference sequence). The length of the CDR3 is 18 residues. The CDR3: CASSIERTGGLGNQPQHF.

This sequence joins TRBV4-2 and TRBJ1-1; TCRdb's D gene call, TRBD1, goes unchecked for lack of DNA. Germline V gene sequence: CDR1 LGHNA, CDR2 YNFKEQ. The CDR3 loop spans 15 amino acids. The CDR3: CASSRSGQENTEAFF.

The chain combines TRBV4-1 with TRBJ1-2; TCRdb gives TRBD1 as the D gene, but with no DNA this cannot be confirmed. CDR1 MGHRA and CDR2 YSYEKL come from the germline V gene. This CDR3 has 18 amino acids. The CDR3 here is CASSQDSGTGGAHYGYTF.